The entry below gives a single TCR beta chain sequence along with its context. V lost 4 bases to trimming and J lost 0 bases, with 16 bases between them. Looked up from germline, CDR1 is SGDLS and CDR2 is YYNGEE. This CDR3 has 16 amino acids. The source of the sample is a study of blood T cell repertoires in COVID-19. As for the study in general: T cells, B-cell-depleted T cells, or PBMCs supplied cDNA or gDNA.

Original processing methods: Reference gene primers were amplified, and this amplification served to estimate nucleated cell counts. Sequencing used immunoSEQ multiplex PCR; TCRdb keeps in-frame clones, though not all of them. Clone size and the V and J calls come from that table; the DNA yielded D and trimming. The sample lists over 200,000 clones, 84% occurring once. This TCR was sampled from an elderly woman with COVID-19, enrolled during active disease. What was sequenced was peripheral blood. V is TRBV9 and J is TRBJ1-2; D is possibly TRBD1 (6 bases). The CDR3 region has the DNA TGTGCCAGCAGCTTCAATCAGGGGCCCGCTAACTATGGCTACACCTTC. Its protein is CASSFNQGPANYGYTF.